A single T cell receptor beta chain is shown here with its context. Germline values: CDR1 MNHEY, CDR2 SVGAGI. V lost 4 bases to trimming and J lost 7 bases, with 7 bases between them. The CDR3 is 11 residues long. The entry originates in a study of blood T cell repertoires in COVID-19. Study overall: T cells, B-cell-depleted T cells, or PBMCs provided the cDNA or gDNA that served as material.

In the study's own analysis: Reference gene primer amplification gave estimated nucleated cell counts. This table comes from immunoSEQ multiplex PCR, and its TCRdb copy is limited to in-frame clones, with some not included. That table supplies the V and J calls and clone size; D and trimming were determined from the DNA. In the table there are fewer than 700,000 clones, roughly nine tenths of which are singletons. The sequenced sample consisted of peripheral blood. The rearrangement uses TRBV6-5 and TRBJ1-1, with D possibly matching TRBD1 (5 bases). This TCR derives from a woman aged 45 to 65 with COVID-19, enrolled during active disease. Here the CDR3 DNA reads TGTGCCAGCAGTTGGGGCAGTGAAGCTTTCTTT. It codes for CASSWGSEAFF.